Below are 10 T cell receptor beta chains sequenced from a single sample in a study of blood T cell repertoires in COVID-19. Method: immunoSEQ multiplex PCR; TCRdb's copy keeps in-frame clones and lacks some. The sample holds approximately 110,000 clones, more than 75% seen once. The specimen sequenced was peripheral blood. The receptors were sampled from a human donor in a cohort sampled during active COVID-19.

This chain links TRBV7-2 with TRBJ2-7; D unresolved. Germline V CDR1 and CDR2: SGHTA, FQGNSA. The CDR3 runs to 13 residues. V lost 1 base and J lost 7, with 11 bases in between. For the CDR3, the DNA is TGTGCCAGCAGCTTAGGGGTAGCTTATGAGCAGTACTTC. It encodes CASSLGVAYEQYF. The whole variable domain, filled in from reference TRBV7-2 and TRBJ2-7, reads GAGVSQSPSNKVTEKGKDVELRCDPISGHTALYWYRQSLGQGLEFLIYFQGNSAPDKSGLPSDRFSAERTGGSVSTLTIQRTQQEDSAVYLCASSLGVAYEQYFGPGTRLTVT.

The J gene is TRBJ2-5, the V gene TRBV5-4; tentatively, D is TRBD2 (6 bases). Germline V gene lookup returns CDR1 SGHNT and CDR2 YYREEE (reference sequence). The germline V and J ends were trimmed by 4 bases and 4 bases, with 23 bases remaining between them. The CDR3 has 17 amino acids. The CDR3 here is CASSNGTVGVVLETQYF. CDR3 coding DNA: TGTGCCAGCAGCAACGGGACTGTTGGCGTGGTATTAGAGACCCAGTACTTC.

The DNA of the CDR3 is TGTGCCAGCAGCCAAAGTGCGGGGGCCTACGAGCAGTACTTC. Translated: CASSQSAGAYEQYF. J is TRBJ2-7 and V is TRBV3-1 (or the pseudogene TRBV3-2); 7 bases agree with TRBD2. The V and J ends lost 2 bases and 2 bases, in that order; junction bases with no gene match: 3. CDR3 size: 14 residues. Germline CDR1 reads LGHDT; CDR2 reads YNNKEL (reference sequence).

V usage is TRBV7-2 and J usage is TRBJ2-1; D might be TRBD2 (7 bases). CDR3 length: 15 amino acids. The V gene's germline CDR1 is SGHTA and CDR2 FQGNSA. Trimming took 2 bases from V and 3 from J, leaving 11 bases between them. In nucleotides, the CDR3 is TGTGCCAGCAGCTTATTCGGGGGGCTCTACAATGAGCAGTTCTTC. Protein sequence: CASSLFGGLYNEQFF.

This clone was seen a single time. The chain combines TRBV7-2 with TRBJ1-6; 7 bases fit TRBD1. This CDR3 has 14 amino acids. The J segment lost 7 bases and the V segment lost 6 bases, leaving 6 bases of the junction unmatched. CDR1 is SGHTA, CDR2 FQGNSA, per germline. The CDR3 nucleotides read TGTGCCAGCAGGTGGGACAGAAAAAATTCACCCCTCCACTTT. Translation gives CASRWDRKNSPLHF.

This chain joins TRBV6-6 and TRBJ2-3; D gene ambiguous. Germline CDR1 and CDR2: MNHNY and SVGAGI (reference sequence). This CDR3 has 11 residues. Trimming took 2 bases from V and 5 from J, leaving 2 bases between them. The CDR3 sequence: CASSYLDTQYF. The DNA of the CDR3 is TGTGCCAGCAGTTACCTAGATACGCAGTATTTT.

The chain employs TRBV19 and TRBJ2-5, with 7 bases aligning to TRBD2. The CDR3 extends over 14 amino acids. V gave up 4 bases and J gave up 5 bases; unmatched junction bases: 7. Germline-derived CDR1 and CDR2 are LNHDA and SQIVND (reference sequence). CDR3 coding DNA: TGTGCCAGTAGTACCACTCACGGGGGGGAGACCCAGTACTTC. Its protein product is CASSTTHGGETQYF.

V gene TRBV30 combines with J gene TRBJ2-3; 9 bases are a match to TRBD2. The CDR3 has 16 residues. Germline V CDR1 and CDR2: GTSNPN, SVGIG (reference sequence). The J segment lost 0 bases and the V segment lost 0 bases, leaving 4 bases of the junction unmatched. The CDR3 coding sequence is TGTGCCTGGAGTGTAGCGGGGGGCCCTAGCACAGATACGCAGTATTTT. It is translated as CAWSVAGGPSTDTQYF. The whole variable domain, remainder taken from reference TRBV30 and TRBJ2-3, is SQTIHQWPATLVQPVGSPLSLECTVEGTSNPNLYWYRQAAGRGLQLLFYSVGIGQISSEVPQNLSASRPQDRQFILSSKKLLLSDSGFYLCAWSVAGGPSTDTQYFGPGTRLTVL.

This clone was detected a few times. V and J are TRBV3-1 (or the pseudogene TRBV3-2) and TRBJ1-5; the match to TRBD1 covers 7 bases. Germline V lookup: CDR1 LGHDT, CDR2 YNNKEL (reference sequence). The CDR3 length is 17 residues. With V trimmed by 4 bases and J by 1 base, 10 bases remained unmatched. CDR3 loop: CASSPRRTGISNQPQHF. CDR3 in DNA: TGTGCCAGCAGCCCTCGCAGGACAGGAATAAGCAATCAGCCCCAGCATTTT.

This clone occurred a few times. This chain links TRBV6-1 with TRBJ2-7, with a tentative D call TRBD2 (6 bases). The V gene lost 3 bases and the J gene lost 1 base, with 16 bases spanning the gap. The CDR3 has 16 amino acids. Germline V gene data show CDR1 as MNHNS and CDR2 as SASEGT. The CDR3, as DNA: TGTGCCAGCAGTGATCGGGTGCGGGAAAGGTCCTACGAGCAGTACTTC. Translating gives CASSDRVRERSYEQYF.